This T cell receptor (beta chain) was captured by sequencing in a study of blood T cell repertoires in COVID-19. Looking at the study overall: The cDNA or gDNA used as material had been derived from T cells, B-cell-depleted T cells, or PBMCs.

As handled by the study authors: Estimation of nucleated cell counts was performed using reference gene primer amplification. Assay: immunoSEQ multiplex PCR; the TCRdb copy retains only in-frame clones and omits some. V, J and clone size were drawn from that table, and D and trimming were deduced from the DNA. The sample lists around 100,000 clones, around nine tenths occurring once. With 0 bases clipped from V and 8 bases from J, the junction kept 4 bases outside the gene matches. The CDR3 runs to 14 residues. Germline CDR1 is SGHDT and CDR2 is YYEEEE. V and J are TRBV5-6 and TRBJ1-4, with 7 nucleotides matching TRBD1. The specimen sequenced was peripheral blood. This TCR derives from an elderly man with acute or convalescent COVID-19. The CDR3 bases are TGTGCCAGCAGCTTGGGACAGGGAGGAGAAAAACTGTTTTTT. Translating gives CASSLGQGGEKLFF. Filled out from reference TRBV5-6 and TRBJ1-4, the complete variable domain reads DAGVTQSPTHLIKTRGQQVTLRCSPKSGHDTVSWYQQALGQGPQFIFQYYEEEERQRGNFPDRFSGHQFPNYSSELNVNALLLGDSALYLCASSLGQGGEKLFFGSGTQLSVL.